The 15 T cell receptor beta chains listed next were all sequenced from one sample in a study of blood T cell repertoires in COVID-19. Assay used: immunoSEQ multiplex PCR; TCRdb lists only in-frame clones, some missing. The table includes over 150,000 clones, around nine tenths detected once. Sequencing input: peripheral blood. All receptors come from a woman aged 18 to 35 who had recovered from COVID-19.

The chain carries TRBV6-6 and TRBJ2-7, with 8 bases that match TRBD1. The V segment lost 2 bases and the J segment 7 bases; nucleotides outside the gene matches: 7. Germline V CDR1 and CDR2: MNHNY, SVGAGI (reference sequence). This CDR3 is built from 14 residues. The CDR3 reads CASSYQGQGREQYF. CDR3 sequence (DNA): TGTGCCAGCAGTTACCAAGGACAGGGTCGGGAGCAGTACTTC.

This rearrangement joins TRBV13 to TRBJ2-7; no firm D call. V lost 0 bases to trimming and J lost 0 bases, with 6 bases between them. The germline V gene has CDR1 PRHDT and CDR2 FYEKMQ (reference sequence). This CDR3 contains 14 residues. The DNA of the CDR3 is TGTGCCAGCAGCTTAGGCAGGTTCTCCTACGAGCAGTACGTC. It specifies CASSLGRFSYEQYV.

The sample holds one count of this clone. The V gene is TRBV19, the J gene TRBJ1-1, with 8 positions matching TRBD1. The germline CDR1 and CDR2 sequences are LNHDA and SQIVND (reference sequence). CDR3 length: 17 residues. The V and J ends lost 1 base and 0 bases, in that order; junction bases with no gene match: 7. CDR3 sequence reads: CASSIVGTGWMNTEAFF. CDR3 in DNA: TGTGCCAGTAGTATAGTGGGGACAGGATGGATGAACACTGAAGCTTTCTTT.

The chain uses TRBV11-2 and TRBJ2-1, with TRBD2 identical over 7 bases. The length of the CDR3 is 16 residues. The germline V gene has CDR1 SGHAT and CDR2 FQNNGV. Trimming removed 6 bases from V and 0 bases from J; junction bases left unmatched: 8. The CDR3 sequence: CASSPLGGSSYNEQFF. The CDR3 DNA reads as TGTGCCAGCAGTCCTCTCGGGGGGAGCTCCTACAATGAGCAGTTCTTC. Full variable domain (missing parts from reference TRBV11-2 and TRBJ2-1): EAGVAQSPRYKIIEKRQSVAFWCNPISGHATLYWYQQILGQGPKLLIQFQNNGVVDDSQLPKDRFSAERLKGVDSTLKIQPAKLEDSAVYLCASSPLGGSSYNEQFFGPGTRLTVL.

This clone was observed a few times. The J gene is TRBJ2-3, the V gene TRBV7-9; the D gene is possibly TRBD1 (6 bases). The CDR3 loop spans 14 amino acids. Germline CDR1 reads SEHNR; CDR2 reads FQNEAQ (reference sequence). V lost 2 bases and J lost 2, with 8 bases in between. CDR3 sequence (DNA): TGTGCCAGCAGCTTACAGGGGCCCACAGATACGCAGTATTTT. Translated: CASSLQGPTDTQYF.

The V gene is TRBV12-3 or TRBV12-4, the J gene TRBJ2-1, with a tentative D call TRBD1 (5 bases). The V gene lost 6 bases and the J gene lost 8 bases, with 14 bases spanning the gap. This CDR3 is 13 amino acids long. The CDR3 DNA sequence: TGTGCCAGCAGCCCAGGGTCCACGGATGAGCAGTTCTTC. Protein product: CASSPGSTDEQFF.

V is TRBV7-7 and J is TRBJ2-1, with D possibly TRBD2 on 6 matching bases. The CDR3 extends over 16 amino acids. CDR1 is SSHAT and CDR2 is FNYEAQ in the germline V gene (reference sequence). Trimming took 5 bases from V and 0 from J, leaving 14 bases between them. As DNA, the CDR3 is TGTGCCAGCAGCCCCATCGCGGGGAGCTCCTACAATGAGCAGTTCTTC. This codes for CASSPIAGSSYNEQFF.

The chain employs TRBV27 and TRBJ2-3; D may be TRBD1 (5 bases). The V gene's germline CDR1 is MNHEY and CDR2 SMNVEV (reference sequence). CDR3 length: 14 amino acids. The V end was cut by 3 bases, the J end by 1 base, with 8 bases between. CDR3 protein: CASSFDSRTDTQYF. As DNA, the CDR3 is TGTGCCAGCAGTTTCGACAGTCGCACAGATACGCAGTATTTT.

This clone came up a few times. This rearrangement joins TRBV6-1 to TRBJ1-1; unclear D gene. The CDR3 has 14 amino acids. V lost 0 bases to trimming and J lost 1 base, with 6 bases between them. Per the germline V gene, CDR1 is MNHNS and CDR2 is SASEGT. CDR3 in amino acids: CASSEAFGNTEAFF. CDR3 bases: TGTGCCAGCAGTGAAGCGTTCGGGAACACTGAAGCTTTCTTT.

This rearrangement joins TRBV12-3 or TRBV12-4 to TRBJ2-7; D call uncertain. Deletions cut 1 base from V and 3 bases from J, with 7 bases between. This CDR3 has 13 amino acids. CDR3 coding DNA: TGTGCCAGCAGTTTAGAGGCGGTCTACGAGCAGTACGTC. Protein sequence: CASSLEAVYEQYV.

This chain connects TRBV7-9 to TRBJ1-2; 7 bases are a match to TRBD1. V dropped 5 bases and J dropped 0; count of bases not matched to a gene: 12. The CDR3 has 17 amino acids. The V gene's germline CDR1 is SEHNR and CDR2 FQNEAQ (reference sequence). As DNA, the CDR3 is TGTGCCAGCAGCAGCTCTGGGGACAGCCAAACTAACTATGGCTACACCTTC. It codes for CASSSSGDSQTNYGYTF.

The V gene is TRBV19, the J gene TRBJ2-5, with D hard to call. CDR3 length: 13 amino acids. V gave up 10 bases and J gave up 4 bases, with 16 bases separating them. CDR1 and CDR2 from the germline V gene are LNHDA and SQIVND (reference sequence). CDR3 DNA: TGTGCCACCAGTAGATCGCGGCGAGAGACCCAGTACTTC. This encodes CATSRSRRETQYF.

The chain combines TRBV19 with TRBJ1-5; 9 bases map to TRBD1. The V segment lost 5 bases and the J segment 2 bases; nucleotides outside the gene matches: 7. Germline loops: CDR1 LNHDA, CDR2 SQIVND (reference sequence). This CDR3 spans 16 amino acids. CDR3 DNA: TGTGCCAGTAGTCCGCCGGGACAGGGCGGCAATCAGCCCCAGCATTTT. Translated: CASSPPGQGGNQPQHF.

As for this clone: This same CDR3 is encoded by further DNA sequences in the sample. The chain uses TRBV5-6 and TRBJ1-6; TRBD1 might be the D (5 bases). From germline, CDR1 is SGHDT and CDR2 YYEEEE. With 1 base removed from V and 5 bases from J, the gap between germline ends came to 7 bases. The CDR3 is 14 residues long. Written as DNA, the CDR3 is TGTGCCAGCAGCTTGTCAGGGCATAATTCACCCCTCCACTTT. This translates into CASSLSGHNSPLHF. The full variable domain, completed using reference TRBV5-6 and TRBJ1-6, is DAGVTQSPTHLIKTRGQQVTLRCSPKSGHDTVSWYQQALGQGPQFIFQYYEEEERQRGNFPDRFSGHQFPNYSSELNVNALLLGDSALYLCASSLSGHNSPLHFGNGTRLTVT.

This clone was seen repeatedly, ten times or more. The sample has other DNA sequences that encode this CDR3 too. The V call is TRBV2, the J call TRBJ1-2, with D maybe TRBD1 (6 bases). This CDR3 is 13 amino acids long. V lost 3 bases, J lost 7 bases, and 12 bases lay in between. Germline CDR1 and CDR2: SNHLY and FYNNEI. CDR3: CASSETGIGGYTF. In DNA, the CDR3 is TGTGCCAGCAGTGAGACAGGTATCGGTGGCTACACCTTC.